The T cell receptor beta chain described here comes from a study of blood T cell dynamics during melanoma immunotherapy. General study findings and limits: The study could not tell melanoma-specific clones from general immune activation. Unlike progressors, later disease-control patients had W3 repertoires gaining clonality or diversity.

Time point meaning: week 3, after first cycle of checkpoint inhibitor. At 12 weeks after first infusion, RECIST 1.1 defined response for most patients. This CDR3 comprises 20 residues. Trimming pared 2 bases from V and 0 bases from J, leaving 21 bases between. CDR1 is SGHRS, CDR2 YFSETQ, per germline. Measured with immunoSEQ multiplex PCR; TCRdb has only the in-frame clones, and not every one. The repertoire holds approximately 9,600 clones, with less than 90% as singletons. Comments on this clone: The target antigen is unknown.

Sequenced here: blood, sampled from a patient treated with checkpoint blockade. The source is a human donor with melanoma. The V and J genes are TRBV5-1 and TRBJ2-6, with D perhaps being TRBD1 or TRBD2 (6 bases each). The CDR3 nucleotides are TGCGCCAGCAGCTTCAGGGGAGGCCCCCCTCAACCCTCTGGGGCCAACGTCCTGACTTTC. Protein: CASSFRGGPPQPSGANVLTF.